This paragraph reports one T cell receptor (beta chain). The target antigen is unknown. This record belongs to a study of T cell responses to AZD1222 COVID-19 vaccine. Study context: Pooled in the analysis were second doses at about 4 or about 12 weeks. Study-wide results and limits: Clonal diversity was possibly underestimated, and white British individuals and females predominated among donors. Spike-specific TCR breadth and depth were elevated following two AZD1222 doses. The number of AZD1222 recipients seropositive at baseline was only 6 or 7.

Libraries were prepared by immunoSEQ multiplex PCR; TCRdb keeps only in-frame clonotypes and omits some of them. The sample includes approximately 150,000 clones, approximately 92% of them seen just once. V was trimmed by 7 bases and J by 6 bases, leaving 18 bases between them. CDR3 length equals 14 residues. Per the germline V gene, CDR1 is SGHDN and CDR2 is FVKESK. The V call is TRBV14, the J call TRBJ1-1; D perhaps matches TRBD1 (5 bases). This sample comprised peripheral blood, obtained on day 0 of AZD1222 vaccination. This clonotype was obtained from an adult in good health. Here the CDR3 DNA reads TGTGCCAGCAAAAAGACCGGGCTGGGGGCTGAAGCTTTCTTT. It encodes CASKKTGLGAEAFF.